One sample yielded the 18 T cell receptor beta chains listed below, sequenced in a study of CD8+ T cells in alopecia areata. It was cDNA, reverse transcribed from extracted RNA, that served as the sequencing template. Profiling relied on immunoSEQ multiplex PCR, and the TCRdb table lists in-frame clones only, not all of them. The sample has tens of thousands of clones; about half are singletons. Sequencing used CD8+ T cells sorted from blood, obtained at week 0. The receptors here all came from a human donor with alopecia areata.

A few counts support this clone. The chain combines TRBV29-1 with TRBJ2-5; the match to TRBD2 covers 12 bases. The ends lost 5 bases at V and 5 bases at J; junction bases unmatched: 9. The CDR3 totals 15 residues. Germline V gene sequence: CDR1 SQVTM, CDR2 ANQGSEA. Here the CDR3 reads CSVRTTSGSMETQYF. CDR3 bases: TGCAGCGTTCGTACGACTAGCGGGAGTATGGAGACCCAGTACTTC.

CDR3: CASSLRAATYEQYF. CDR3 DNA sequence: TGTGCCAGCAGTTTGAGGGCTGCCACCTACGAGCAGTACTTC. The V gene is TRBV28, the J gene TRBJ2-7, with D maybe TRBD2 (5 bases). V was pared by 3 bases and J by 2 bases, with 11 bases between. The CDR3 has 14 residues. The germline V gene encodes CDR1 MDHEN and CDR2 SYDVKM.

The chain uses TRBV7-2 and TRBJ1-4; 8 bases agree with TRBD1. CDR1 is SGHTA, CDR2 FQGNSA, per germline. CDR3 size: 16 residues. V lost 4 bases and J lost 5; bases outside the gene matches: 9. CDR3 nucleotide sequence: TGTGCCAGCAGCTCTCGGGACAGGACACCGAATGAAAAACTGTTTTTT. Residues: CASSSRDRTPNEKLFF.

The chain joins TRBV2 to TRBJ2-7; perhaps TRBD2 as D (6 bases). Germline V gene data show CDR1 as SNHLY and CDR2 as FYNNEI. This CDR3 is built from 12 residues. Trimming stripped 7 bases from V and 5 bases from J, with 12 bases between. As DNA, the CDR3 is TGTGCCAGCACCCGAACGGGGGACGAGCAGTACTTC. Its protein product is CASTRTGDEQYF.

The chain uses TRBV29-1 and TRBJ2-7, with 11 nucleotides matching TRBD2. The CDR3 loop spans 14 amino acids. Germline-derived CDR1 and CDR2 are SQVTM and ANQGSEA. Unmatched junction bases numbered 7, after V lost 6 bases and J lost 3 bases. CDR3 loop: CSVVTSGSHYEQYF. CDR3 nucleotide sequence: TGCAGCGTGGTAACTAGCGGGAGCCACTACGAGCAGTACTTC.

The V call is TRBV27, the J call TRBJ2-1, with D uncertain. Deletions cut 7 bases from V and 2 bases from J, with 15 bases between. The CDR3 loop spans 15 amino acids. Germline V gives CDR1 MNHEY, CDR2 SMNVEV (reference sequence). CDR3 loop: CASTQSGVPYNEQFF. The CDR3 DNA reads TGTGCCAGCACCCAGTCGGGCGTCCCCTACAATGAGCAGTTCTTC.

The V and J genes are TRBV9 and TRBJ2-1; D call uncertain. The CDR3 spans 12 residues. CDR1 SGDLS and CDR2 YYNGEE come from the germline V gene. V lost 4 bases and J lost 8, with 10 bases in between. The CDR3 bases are TGTGCCAGCAGCTTGATCAGCCATGAGCAGTTCTTC. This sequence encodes CASSLISHEQFF.

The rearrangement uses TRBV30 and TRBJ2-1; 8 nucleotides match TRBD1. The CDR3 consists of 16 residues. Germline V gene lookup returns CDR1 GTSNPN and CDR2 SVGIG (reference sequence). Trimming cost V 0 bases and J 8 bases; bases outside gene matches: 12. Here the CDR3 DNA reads TGTGCCTGGAGTGTGTTCCAGGGGGCGTCCGGGGATGAGCAGTTCTTC. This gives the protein CAWSVFQGASGDEQFF.

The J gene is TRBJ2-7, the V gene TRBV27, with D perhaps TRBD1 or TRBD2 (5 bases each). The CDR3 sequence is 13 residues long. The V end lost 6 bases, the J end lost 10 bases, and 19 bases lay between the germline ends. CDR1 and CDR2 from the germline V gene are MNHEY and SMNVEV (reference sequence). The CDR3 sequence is CASSLGPLAQQYF. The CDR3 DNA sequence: TGTGCCAGCAGCTTGGGACCTCTGGCGCAACAGTACTTC.

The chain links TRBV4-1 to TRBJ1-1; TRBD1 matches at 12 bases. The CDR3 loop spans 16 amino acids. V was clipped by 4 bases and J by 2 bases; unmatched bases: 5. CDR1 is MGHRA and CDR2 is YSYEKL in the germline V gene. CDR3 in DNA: TGCGCCAGCAGCCTTACCGGGACAGGGGGCAACACTGAAGCTTTCTTT. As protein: CASSLTGTGGNTEAFF.

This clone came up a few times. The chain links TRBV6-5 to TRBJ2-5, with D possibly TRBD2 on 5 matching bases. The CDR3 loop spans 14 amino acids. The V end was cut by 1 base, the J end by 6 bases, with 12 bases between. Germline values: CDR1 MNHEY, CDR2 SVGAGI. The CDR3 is CASSYLAEDQTQYF. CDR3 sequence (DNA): TGTGCCAGCAGTTACTTGGCGGAGGATCAGACCCAGTACTTC.

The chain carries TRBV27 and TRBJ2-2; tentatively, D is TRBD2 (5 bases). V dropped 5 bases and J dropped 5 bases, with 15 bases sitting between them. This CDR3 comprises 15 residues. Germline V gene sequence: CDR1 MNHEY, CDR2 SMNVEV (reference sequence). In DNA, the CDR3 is TGTGCCAGCAGTCCACGGACTTATTCTACCGGGGAGCTGTTTTTT. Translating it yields CASSPRTYSTGELFF.

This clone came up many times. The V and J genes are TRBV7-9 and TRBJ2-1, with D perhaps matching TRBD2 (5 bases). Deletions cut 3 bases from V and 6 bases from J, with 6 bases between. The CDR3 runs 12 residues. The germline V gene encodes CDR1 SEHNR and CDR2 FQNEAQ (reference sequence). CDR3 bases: TGTGCCAGCAGCTTCGCGGGCAATGAGCAGTTCTTC. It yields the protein CASSFAGNEQFF.

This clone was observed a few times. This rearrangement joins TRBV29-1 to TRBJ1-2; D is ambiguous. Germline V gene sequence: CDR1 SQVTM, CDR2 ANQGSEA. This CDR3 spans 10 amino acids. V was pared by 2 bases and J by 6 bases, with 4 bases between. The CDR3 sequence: CSVERDGYTF. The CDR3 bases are TGCAGCGTTGAAAGGGATGGCTACACCTTC. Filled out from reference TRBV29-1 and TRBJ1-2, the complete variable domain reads SAVISQKPSRDICQRGTSLTIQCQVDSQVTMMFWYRQQPGQSLTLIATANQGSEATYESGFVIDKFPISRPNLTFSTLTVSNMSPEDSSIYLCSVERDGYTFGSGTRLTVV.

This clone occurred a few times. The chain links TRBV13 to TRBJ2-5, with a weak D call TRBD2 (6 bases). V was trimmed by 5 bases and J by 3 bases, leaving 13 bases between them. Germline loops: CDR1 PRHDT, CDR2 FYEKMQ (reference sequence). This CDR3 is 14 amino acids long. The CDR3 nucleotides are TGTGCCAGCAGCCTTCGCGGGGAGGAAGAGACCCAGTACTTC. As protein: CASSLRGEEETQYF. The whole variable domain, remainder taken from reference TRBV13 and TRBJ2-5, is AAGVIQSPRHLIKEKRETATLKCYPIPRHDTVYWYQQGPGQDPQFLISFYEKMQSDKGSIPDRFSAQQFSDYHSELNMSSLELGDSALYFCASSLRGEEETQYFGPGTRLLVL.

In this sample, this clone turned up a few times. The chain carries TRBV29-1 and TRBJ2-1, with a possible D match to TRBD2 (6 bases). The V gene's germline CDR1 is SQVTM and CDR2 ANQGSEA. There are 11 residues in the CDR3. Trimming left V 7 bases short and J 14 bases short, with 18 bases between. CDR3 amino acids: CSAPAGTGEFF. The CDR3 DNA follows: TGCAGCGCTCCCGCTGGGACGGGGGAGTTCTTC.

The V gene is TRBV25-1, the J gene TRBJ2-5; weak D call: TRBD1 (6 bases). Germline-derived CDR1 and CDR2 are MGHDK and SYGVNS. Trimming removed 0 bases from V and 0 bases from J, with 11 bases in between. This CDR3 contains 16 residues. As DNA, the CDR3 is TGTGCCAGCAGTGAATATTCAGGGGTCCACCAAGAGACCCAGTACTTC. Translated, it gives CASSEYSGVHQETQYF.

The CDR3 loop reads CASSHWDRGSGYTF. Here the CDR3 DNA reads TGTGCCAGCAGCCATTGGGACAGGGGAAGCGGCTACACCTTC. J is TRBJ1-2 and V is TRBV7-9; 10 bases line up with TRBD1. Germline V gives CDR1 SEHNR, CDR2 FQNEAQ (reference sequence). This CDR3 is built from 14 residues. The trim removed 5 bases at V and 8 bases at J, leaving 8 bases unmatched.